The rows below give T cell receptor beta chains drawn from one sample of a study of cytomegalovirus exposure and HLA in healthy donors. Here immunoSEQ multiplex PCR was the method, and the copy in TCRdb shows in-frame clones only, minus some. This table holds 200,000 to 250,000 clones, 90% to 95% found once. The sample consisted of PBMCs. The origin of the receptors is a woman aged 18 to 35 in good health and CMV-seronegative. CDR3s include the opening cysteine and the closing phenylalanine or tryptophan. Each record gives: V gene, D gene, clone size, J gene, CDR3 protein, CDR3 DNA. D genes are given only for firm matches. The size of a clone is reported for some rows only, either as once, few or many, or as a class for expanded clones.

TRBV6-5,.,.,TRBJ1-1,CASSYGGGGTEAFF,TGTGCCAGCAGTTATGGGGGGGGCGGCACTGAAGCTTTCTTT
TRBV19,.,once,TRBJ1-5,CASSIWRSNQPQHF,TGTGCCAGTAGTATTTGGAGGAGCAATCAGCCCCAGCATTTT
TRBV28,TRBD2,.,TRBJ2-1,CASSTSGIYNEQFF,TGTGCCAGCTCCACTAGCGGGATTTACAATGAGCAGTTCTTC
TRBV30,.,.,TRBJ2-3,CASRPGGPTDTQYF,TGTGCCAGCAGACCAGGGGGGCCCACAGATACGCAGTATTTT
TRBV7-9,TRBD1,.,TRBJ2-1,CASSLEDRGFYEQFF,TGTGCCAGCAGCTTAGAGGACAGGGGGTTCTATGAGCAGTTCTTC
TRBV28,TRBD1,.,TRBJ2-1,CASTLQGARNEQFF,TGTGCCAGCACCCTACAGGGGGCGCGGAATGAGCAGTTCTTC
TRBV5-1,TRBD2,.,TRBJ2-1,CASSLGLAGPFVEQFF,TGCGCCAGCAGCTTGGGACTAGCGGGCCCATTTGTTGAGCAGTTCTTC
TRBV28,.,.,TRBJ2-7,CASSFRGLRSYEQYF,TGTGCCAGCAGTTTCAGGGGACTAAGATCCTACGAGCAGTACTTC
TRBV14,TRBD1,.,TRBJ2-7,CASSRTGGYEQYF,TGTGCCAGCAGTAGGACAGGGGGTTACGAGCAGTACTTC
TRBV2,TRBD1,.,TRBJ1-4,CASKVTGESEKLFF,TGTGCCAGCAAGGTGACAGGGGAAAGTGAAAAACTGTTTTTT
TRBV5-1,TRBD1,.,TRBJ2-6,CASSPGQGVSGANVLTF,TGCGCCAGCAGCCCGGGACAGGGGGTCTCTGGGGCCAACGTCCTGACTTTC
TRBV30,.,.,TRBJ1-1,CAWAPPRLNTEAFF,TGTGCCTGGGCCCCTCCCAGGTTGAACACTGAAGCTTTCTTT
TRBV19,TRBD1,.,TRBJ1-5,CASSIGGTGNQPQHF,TGTGCCAGTAGTATTGGCGGGACAGGTAATCAGCCCCAGCATTTT
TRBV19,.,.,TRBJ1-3,CASKKTGSGNTIYF,TGTGCCAGTAAAAAAACAGGCTCTGGAAACACCATATATTTT
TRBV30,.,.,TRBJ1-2,CAWRTGYGYTF,TGTGCCTGGAGGACTGGTTATGGCTACACCTTC
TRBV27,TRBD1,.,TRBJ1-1,CASSALVDRVANTEAFF,TGTGCCAGCAGTGCACTAGTTGACAGGGTTGCTAACACTGAAGCTTTCTTT
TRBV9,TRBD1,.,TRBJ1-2,CASGQGMGNYGYTF,TGTGCCAGCGGACAGGGAATGGGTAACTATGGCTACACCTTC
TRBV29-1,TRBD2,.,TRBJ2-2,CSVEASGTNTGELFF,TGCAGCGTTGAAGCTAGCGGGACGAACACCGGGGAGCTGTTTTTT
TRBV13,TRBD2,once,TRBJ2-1,CATEIAGVINEQFF,TGTGCCACCGAAATAGCGGGAGTGATAAATGAGCAGTTCTTC
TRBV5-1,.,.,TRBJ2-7,CASSLELSAYEQYF,TGCGCCAGCAGCTTGGAACTCTCCGCCTACGAGCAGTACTTC
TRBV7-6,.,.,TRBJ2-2,CASSLAGDNTGELFF,TGTGCCAGCAGCTTAGCGGGAGATAACACCGGGGAGCTGTTTTTT
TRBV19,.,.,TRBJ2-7,CASSIQDNSYEQYF,TGTGCCAGTAGTATACAGGACAACTCCTACGAGCAGTACTTC
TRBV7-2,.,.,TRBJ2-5,CASSQTSLRQETQYF,TGTGCCAGCAGCCAAACTAGCTTACGTCAAGAGACCCAGTACTTC
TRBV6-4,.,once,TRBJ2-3,CASSVYLTDTQYF,TGTGCCAGCAGTGTATATCTCACAGATACGCAGTATTTT
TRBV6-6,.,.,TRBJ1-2,CASSYSGPDGYTF,TGTGCCAGCAGTTACTCGGGGCCGGATGGCTACACCTTC
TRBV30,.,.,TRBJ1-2,CAWSHAEGYTF,TGTGCCTGGAGCCACGCGGAAGGCTACACCTTC
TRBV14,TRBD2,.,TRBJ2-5,CASSQGVRLAGEETQYF,TGTGCCAGCAGCCAAGGTGTTCGCCTAGCGGGAGAAGAGACCCAGTACTTC
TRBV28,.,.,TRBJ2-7,CASSFVGVVTYEQYF,TGTGCCAGCAGTTTTGTGGGCGTAGTAACCTACGAGCAGTACTTC
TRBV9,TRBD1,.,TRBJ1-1,CASSEGDRAGTEAFF,TGTGCCAGCAGCGAGGGGGACAGGGCGGGCACTGAAGCTTTCTTT
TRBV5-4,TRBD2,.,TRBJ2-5,CASSPGTSGRAMETQYF,TGTGCCAGCAGCCCCGGGACTAGCGGGAGGGCCATGGAGACCCAGTACTTC
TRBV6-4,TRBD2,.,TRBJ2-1,CASSGTSGGPTYNEQFF,TGTGCCAGCAGCGGGACTAGCGGGGGCCCCACCTACAATGAGCAGTTCTTC
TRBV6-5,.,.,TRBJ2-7,CARPLTAPYEQYF,TGTGCCAGACCCTTGACAGCTCCCTACGAGCAGTACTTC
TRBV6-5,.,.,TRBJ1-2,CASSPEWRNYGYTF,TGTGCCAGCAGTCCGGAGTGGAGAAACTATGGCTACACCTTC
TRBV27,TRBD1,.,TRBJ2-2,CASSLRTGNTGELFF,TGTGCCAGCTCTCTTCGGACAGGGAACACCGGGGAGCTGTTTTTT
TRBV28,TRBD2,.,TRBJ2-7,CASLLTGTSEYEQYF,TGTGCCAGCCTCCTAACCGGGACTAGCGAGTACGAGCAGTACTTC
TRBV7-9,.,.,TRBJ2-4,CANRQLAKNIQYF,TGTGCCAACAGACAGTTAGCCAAAAACATTCAGTACTTC
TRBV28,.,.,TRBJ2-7,CASRIGQSSYEQYF,TGTGCCAGCAGGATCGGACAGAGCTCCTACGAGCAGTACTTC
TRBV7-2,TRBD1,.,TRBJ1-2,CASSADREDGYTF,TGTGCCAGCAGCGCGGACAGGGAGGATGGCTACACCTTC
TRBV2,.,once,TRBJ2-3,CASSPPGSFTDTQYF,TGTGCCAGCAGTCCTCCGGGAAGCTTCACAGATACGCAGTATTTT
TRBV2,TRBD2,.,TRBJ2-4,CASRGEGPIQYF,TGTGCCAGCAGGGGGGAGGGCCCCATTCAGTACTTC
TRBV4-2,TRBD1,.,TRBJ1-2,CASSQEGGDYGYTF,TGTGCCAGCAGCCAAGAAGGGGGCGACTATGGCTACACCTTC
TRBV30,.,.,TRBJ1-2,CALEQANYGYTF,TGTGCCCTAGAACAAGCTAACTATGGCTACACCTTC
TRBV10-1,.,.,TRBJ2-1,CASSGAGEQFF,TGCGCCAGCAGTGGAGCGGGTGAGCAGTTCTTC
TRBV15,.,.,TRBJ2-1,CATSSGDSSYNEQFF,TGTGCCACCAGTAGCGGAGATAGCTCCTACAATGAGCAGTTCTTC
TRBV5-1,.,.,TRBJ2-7,CASSLTGTSTEQYF,TGCGCCAGCAGCTTGACAGGGACATCTACCGAGCAGTACTTC
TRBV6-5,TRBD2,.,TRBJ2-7,CASSYSRTSGYEQYF,TGTGCCAGCAGTTACTCAAGAACTAGCGGATACGAGCAGTACTTC
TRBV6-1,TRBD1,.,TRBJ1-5,CASNPDRGRNQPQHF,TGTGCCAGCAACCCGGACAGGGGGCGGAATCAGCCCCAGCATTTT
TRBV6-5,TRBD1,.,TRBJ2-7,CASSSSGTVPYEQYF,TGTGCCAGCAGTTCCTCCGGGACAGTACCCTACGAGCAGTACTTC